Below are 27 T cell receptor beta chains sequenced from a single sample in a study of blood T cells in healthy people across ages. Then a second PCR, running roughly 6 to 11 cycles, was carried out with a sample-barcoded 5' primer and a J-beta primer mix. TCRdb analysed the 5' RACE reads with MiXCR anew, one entry per CDR3 protein. The repertoire holds more than 900,000 distinct CDR3 sequences, with 25% as singletons. The same data also went into a second study, on T cells of mothers and their children.

Sequenced: blood. Receptors were obtained from a girl aged 2-10 years in good health.

The chain combines TRBV29-1 with TRBJ2-1; the match to TRBD2 covers 8 bases. The CDR3 has 14 amino acids. V lost 1 base and J lost 9; bases outside the gene matches: 8. Germline lookup yields CDR1 SQVTM and CDR2 ANQGSEA. CDR3 nucleotides: TGCAGCGTTGAAGGGAGGCGGGGGGCTATTGAGCAGTTCTTC. Translated: CSVEGRRGAIEQFF.

The chain couples TRBV2 to TRBJ1-1; no clear D. The CDR3 runs 13 residues. Trimming left V 4 bases short and J 4 bases short, with 10 bases between. Germline CDR1 is SNHLY and CDR2 is FYNNEI. CDR3: CASSAAGGTEAFF. In DNA, the CDR3 is TGTGCCAGCAGTGCCGCAGGTGGCACTGAAGCTTTCTTT.

Only a few counts were recorded for this clonotype. V and J are TRBV20-1 and TRBJ2-5; 8 bases match TRBD1. Near its end, the DNA agrees better with TRBJ2-7, so the J call may be wrong. The CDR3 loop spans 15 amino acids. Germline CDR1 is DFQATT and CDR2 is SNEGSKA (reference sequence). The CDR3 coding sequence is TGCAGTGCTAGCCACGAACGGGACAGGCCCTACGAGCAGTACTTC. This codes for CSASHERDRPYEQYF.

The CDR3 sequence: CASSPQKTSGTDTQYF. Here the CDR3 DNA reads TGTGCCAGCAGCCCCCAAAAGACTAGCGGCACAGATACGCAGTATTTT. This chain joins TRBV7-9 and TRBJ2-3, with 8 positions matching TRBD2. Germline V gives CDR1 SEHNR, CDR2 FQNEAQ (reference sequence). CDR3 length: 16 residues. V shed 5 bases, J shed 1 base, and the junction held 8 bases outside the gene matches.

This clonotype occurred a few times. The chain joins TRBV27 to TRBJ2-7; D remains ambiguous. CDR1 is MNHEY, CDR2 SMNVEV, per germline (reference sequence). The CDR3 length is 13 residues. Trimming removed 5 bases at V and 4 bases at J, with 12 bases between. The DNA for the CDR3 is TGTGCCAGCAGTCCCCTGGATCAGTACGAGCAGTACTTC. It yields the protein CASSPLDQYEQYF.

This clonotype was detected a few times. The chain uses TRBV19 and TRBJ2-1; 14 nucleotides match TRBD2. The CDR3 totals 17 residues. J was trimmed by 7 bases and V by 3 bases; bases with no gene match: 8. The V gene's germline CDR1 is LNHDA and CDR2 SQIVND (reference sequence). The DNA of the CDR3 is TGTGCCAGTAGTATTGACCGGGGACTAGCGGGAGAGAATGAGCAGTTCTTC. It is translated as CASSIDRGLAGENEQFF.

The rearrangement uses TRBV20-1 and TRBJ2-1; D is ambiguous. The CDR3 extends over 14 amino acids. Germline CDR1 reads DFQATT; CDR2 reads SNEGSKA (reference sequence). V was pared by 6 bases and J by 3 bases, with 15 bases between. This chain's CDR3 is CSAPLLRVYNEQFF. CDR3 sequence (DNA): TGCAGTGCCCCCCTTCTTCGGGTCTACAATGAGCAGTTCTTC.

The chain combines TRBV7-9 with TRBJ2-1; tentative D call: TRBD1 (5 bases). Germline V gene lookup returns CDR1 SEHNR and CDR2 FQNEAQ (reference sequence). V lost 5 bases to trimming and J lost 7 bases, with 18 bases between them. This CDR3 spans 15 amino acids. The CDR3 DNA reads TGTGCCAGCAGCCCTGGGGTGGGGCGGATGAATGAGCAGTTCTTC. Protein product: CASSPGVGRMNEQFF.

DNA for the CDR3: TGCAGTGCTAGAGATTTAAAGGACAGCAGCTATGGCTACACCTTC. Translated: CSARDLKDSSYGYTF. This rearrangement joins TRBV20-1 to TRBJ1-2; a weak D match, TRBD1 (6 bases). Trimming took 0 bases from V and 4 from J, leaving 15 bases between them. The germline gives CDR1 DFQATT, CDR2 SNEGSKA (reference sequence). The CDR3 is made up of 15 amino acids.

This clonotype showed up just a few times. The V gene is TRBV11-2, the J gene TRBJ2-7; no firm D call. Germline CDR1 SGHAT, CDR2 FQNNGV. The CDR3 totals 15 residues. V gave up 3 bases and J gave up 2 bases, with 14 bases separating them. CDR3 region: CASSFLVGMTYEQYF. For the CDR3, the DNA is TGTGCCAGCAGCTTCTTAGTAGGAATGACCTACGAGCAGTACTTC.

The chain has TRBV7-6 and TRBJ2-5; TRBD2 aligns across 7 bases. J gave up 1 base and V 2 bases, and 7 bases lay outside the gene matches. Germline values: CDR1 SGHVS, CDR2 FNYEAQ. This CDR3 contains 16 residues. The CDR3 region has the DNA TGTGCCAGCAGCTTAACCGGGACTACTCCCCAAGAGACCCAGTACTTC. Translation gives CASSLTGTTPQETQYF.

V gene TRBV29-1 combines with J gene TRBJ1-2; 7 positions agree with TRBD1. J lost 4 bases, V lost 2 bases, and 4 bases had no gene match. CDR3 length: 13 residues. CDR1 is SQVTM, CDR2 ANQGSEA, per germline. CDR3 coding DNA: TGCAGCGTTGAAAAACAGGGGAGCTATGGCTACACCTTC. Residues: CSVEKQGSYGYTF.

This clonotype turned up a few times. This chain joins TRBV29-1 and TRBJ1-2; maybe TRBD1 (6 bases). Trimming removed 7 bases at V and 6 bases at J, with 18 bases between. CDR1 SQVTM and CDR2 ANQGSEA come from the germline V gene. The length of the CDR3 is 13 residues. DNA for the CDR3: TGCAGCGGCGACCTGGGGGGGGCGGATGGCTACACCTTC. It codes for CSGDLGGADGYTF.

This clonotype was recorded a few times. This chain links TRBV24-1 with TRBJ2-3, with no clear D. The V gene lost 3 bases and the J gene lost 3 bases, with 6 bases spanning the gap. The CDR3 runs to 13 residues. From germline, CDR1 is KGHDR and CDR2 SFDVKD. CDR3 DNA: TGTGCCACCAGTGATCTACATACAGATACGCAGTATTTT. As protein: CATSDLHTDTQYF.

The table lists this clonotype with a few counts. The chain joins TRBV20-1 to TRBJ2-1; the D gene is possibly TRBD2 (6 bases). There are 16 residues in the CDR3. Germline CDR1 reads DFQATT; CDR2 reads SNEGSKA (reference sequence). Trimming cost V 3 bases and J 4 bases, with 19 bases left between them. In nucleotides, the CDR3 is TGCAGTGCTAGTGATTTCGAGGTAGCGGTATACAATGAGCAGTTCTTC. Amino acids: CSASDFEVAVYNEQFF.

The chain combines TRBV4-3 with TRBJ1-6; tentatively, D is TRBD1 (5 bases). The germline V and J ends were trimmed by 0 bases and 9 bases, with 15 bases remaining between them. Germline V gene lookup returns CDR1 LGHNA and CDR2 YSLEER. This CDR3 is 16 amino acids long. The CDR3 DNA follows: TGCGCCAGCAGCCAAGATACCGCCAGGGAATTTTCACCCCTCCACTTT. This translates into CASSQDTAREFSPLHF.

Here the CDR3 reads CASSLQGSQSYNEQFF. As DNA, the CDR3 is TGTGCCAGCAGCTTACAGGGGAGTCAGTCCTACAATGAGCAGTTCTTC. The chain joins TRBV7-2 to TRBJ2-1, with a weak D call TRBD1 (6 bases). CDR3 length: 16 amino acids. V was shortened by 2 bases and J by 1 base, with 12 bases between the two germline ends. The V gene's germline CDR1 is SGHTA and CDR2 FQGNSA.

The J gene is TRBJ1-2, the V gene TRBV7-2; TRBD1 aligns across 9 bases. Per the germline V gene, CDR1 is SGHTA and CDR2 is FQGNSA. The CDR3 totals 15 residues. With V trimmed by 1 base and J by 0 bases, 0 bases remained unmatched. CDR3 DNA sequence: TGTGCCAGCAGCTTAGACAGGGGGCCTAACTATGGCTACACCTTC. Amino acid sequence: CASSLDRGPNYGYTF.

J is TRBJ2-5 and V is TRBV2, with TRBD2 identical over 9 bases. Germline-derived CDR1 and CDR2 are SNHLY and FYNNEI. This CDR3 is built from 16 residues. J was trimmed by 4 bases and V by 1 base; bases with no gene match: 7. CDR3 DNA sequence: TGTGCCAGCAGTGAAGACGTGTCTAGCGGGACAGAGACCCAGTACTTC. Amino acids: CASSEDVSSGTETQYF. Supplemented by reference TRBV2 and TRBJ2-5, the full variable domain reads EPEVTQTPSHQVTQMGQEVILRCVPISNHLYFYWYRQILGQKVEFLVSFYNNEISEKSEIFDDQFSVERPDGSNFTLKIRSTKLEDSAMYFCASSEDVSSGTETQYFGPGTRLLVL.

This clonotype occurred a few times. CDR3 loop: CASSPQIAASYEQYF. DNA for the CDR3: TGTGCCAGCAGCCCCCAGATAGCGGCGTCCTACGAGCAGTACTTC. The chain joins TRBV7-9 to TRBJ2-5; D may be TRBD2 (6 bases). TRBJ2-7 explains the end of the DNA better; the J call may be wrong. This CDR3 comprises 15 residues. Germline assignment: CDR1 SEHNR and CDR2 FQNEAQ (reference sequence).

In its sample, this clonotype was seen a few times. The chain employs TRBV5-1 and TRBJ1-5, with 7 bases matching TRBD1. The CDR3 covers 13 residues. Unmatched junction bases numbered 2, after V lost 5 bases and J lost 3 bases. Germline V gene data show CDR1 as SGHRS and CDR2 as YFSETQ. CDR3 in DNA: TGCGCCAGCAGAAGGGGGCCCAATCAGCCCCAGCATTTT. Amino acid sequence: CASRRGPNQPQHF.

CDR3 amino acids: CASSMTSVDYEQYF. CDR3 in DNA: TGCGCCAGCAGCATGACTAGCGTCGACTACGAGCAGTACTTC. The V call is TRBV5-1, the J call TRBJ2-7; the match to TRBD2 covers 8 bases. The germline V gene has CDR1 SGHRS and CDR2 YFSETQ. The V segment lost 4 bases and the J segment 3 bases; nucleotides outside the gene matches: 6. The CDR3 runs 14 residues.

The genes are TRBV3-1 and TRBJ2-4; no firm D call. Germline V lookup: CDR1 LGHDT, CDR2 YNNKEL (reference sequence). With 1 base removed from V and 0 bases from J, the gap between germline ends came to 10 bases. The CDR3 covers 16 residues. CDR3: CASSQGFVLAKNIQYF. CDR3 nucleotide sequence: TGTGCCAGCAGCCAAGGCTTTGTTCTAGCCAAAAACATTCAGTACTTC.

CDR3 DNA: TGTGCCAGCAGTCCCCGTACAGGGGTCTATGGCTACACCTTC. It specifies CASSPRTGVYGYTF. The rearrangement uses TRBV6-6 and TRBJ1-2; the match to TRBD1 covers 7 bases. J was trimmed by 4 bases and V by 5 bases; bases with no gene match: 7. Per germline, CDR1 MNHNY and CDR2 SVGAGI (reference sequence). CDR3 length equals 14 residues.

V and J are TRBV12-3 or TRBV12-4 and TRBJ1-1; 7 bases map to TRBD1. The CDR3 sequence is 16 residues long. V lost 5 bases, J lost 5 bases, and 14 bases stayed unmatched. In DNA, the CDR3 is TGTGCCAGCAGTCCTAGAGCGCAGGGGGGTGGAACTGAAGCTTTCTTT. This encodes CASSPRAQGGGTEAFF.

This clonotype was detected only a few times. In nucleotides, the CDR3 is TGTGCCAGCAGTCGCCTTACGGTTTCCTACGAGCAGTACTTC. It yields the protein CASSRLTVSYEQYF. The chain employs TRBV28 and TRBJ2-7; D remains ambiguous. The CDR3 runs to 14 residues. The V end lost 5 bases, the J end lost 1 base, and 12 bases lay between the germline ends. The germline V gene has CDR1 MDHEN and CDR2 SYDVKM.

V is TRBV21-1 and J is TRBJ1-5. TRBV21-1 is classified as a pseudogene. The CDR3 totals 21 residues. In DNA form, the CDR3 reads TGTGCCAGCAGCAAAGCTTTCCCCCGGGACAAGCTAATTAATAGCAATCAGCCCCAGCATTTT. It specifies CASSKAFPRDKLINSNQPQHF.